This T cell receptor beta chain derives from a study of identical twins. General observations from the study: Conclusions were based on cross-sectional statistical analysis, without following the same donors.

TCRdb re-derived calls from the 5' RACE reads in MiXCR, one entry per CDR3 protein. Here the sample spans approximately 240,000 distinct CDR3 sequences, over 12% being singletons. There are a few counts of this clonotype. Its antigen is currently unknown. The CDR3 extends over 13 amino acids. V dropped 3 bases and J dropped 5 bases, with 10 bases sitting between them. The genes are TRBV12-3 or TRBV12-4 and TRBJ1-1, with a weak D call TRBD1 (6 bases). This receptor was taken from a woman in her late teens or twenties in good health. Material for sequencing was memory (CD45RO+) T cells sorted from blood. CDR3 DNA sequence: TGTGCCAGCAGTTTGGCGACAGGTACTGAAGCTTTCTTT. It codes for CASSLATGTEAFF.